Detailed here is one T cell receptor (beta chain). The data derive from a study of blood T cells in healthy people across ages. It was with a sample-barcoded 5' primer and a J-beta primer mix that a second PCR of roughly 6 to 12 cycles was run. TCRdb independently ran MiXCR on the 5' RACE reads; one entry per CDR3 protein. Altogether about 970,000 distinct CDR3 sequences are present, roughly 47% being singletons, with the ten largest covering over 20%. The V gene lost 7 bases and the J gene lost 2 bases, with 7 bases spanning the gap. The CDR3 has 11 amino acids. Germline V lookup: CDR1 SQVTM, CDR2 ANQGSEA.

The sequence was collected from a woman between 55 and 75 years old in good health. The source material was blood. The chain links TRBV29-1 to TRBJ2-3; no definite D call. The CDR3 DNA is TGCAGCGGTGGGCCCACAGATACGCAGTATTTT. It is translated as CSGGPTDTQYF.